This T cell receptor beta chain was sequenced during a study of blood T cells in healthy people across ages. Study-level points and caveats: TCR beta diversity, measured per million T cells, fell in a roughly linear way with age.

Germline values: CDR1 SEHNR, CDR2 FQNEAQ (reference sequence). This CDR3 is built from 15 residues. The germline V and J ends were trimmed by 5 bases and 4 bases, with 14 bases remaining between them. Turning to this clonotype: Its antigen remains unknown.

It was with a sample-barcoded 5' primer and a J-beta primer mix that a second PCR of roughly 7 to 12 cycles was run. One entry per CDR3 protein results from TCRdb running MiXCR on the 5' RACE reads. The repertoire holds approximately 810,000 distinct CDR3 sequences, with approximately 35% as singletons. Sequencing input: blood. The TCR sequence derives from a man aged 18 to 30 in good health. This chain links TRBV7-9 with TRBJ2-2; no firm D call. This CDR3 reads CASSRTELVTGELFF. In DNA form, the CDR3 reads TGTGCCAGCAGCCGAACTGAGTTGGTCACCGGGGAGCTGTTTTTT.